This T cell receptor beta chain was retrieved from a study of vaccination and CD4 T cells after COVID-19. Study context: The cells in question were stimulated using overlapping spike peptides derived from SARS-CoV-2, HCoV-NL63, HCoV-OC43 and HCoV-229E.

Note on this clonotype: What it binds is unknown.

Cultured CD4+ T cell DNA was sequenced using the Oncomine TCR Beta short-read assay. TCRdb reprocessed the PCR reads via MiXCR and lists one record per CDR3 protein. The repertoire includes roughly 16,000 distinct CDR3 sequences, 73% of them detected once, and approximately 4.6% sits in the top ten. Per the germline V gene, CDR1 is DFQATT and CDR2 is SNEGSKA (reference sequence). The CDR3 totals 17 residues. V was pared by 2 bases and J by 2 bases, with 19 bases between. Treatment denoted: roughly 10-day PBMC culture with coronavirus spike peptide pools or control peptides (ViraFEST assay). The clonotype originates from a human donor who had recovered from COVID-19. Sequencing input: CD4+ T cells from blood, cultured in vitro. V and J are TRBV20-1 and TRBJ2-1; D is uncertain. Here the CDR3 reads CSARSARGYPTYNEQFF. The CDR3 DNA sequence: TGCAGTGCTAGAAGCGCACGAGGATATCCCACCTACAATGAGCAGTTCTTC.